This T cell receptor (beta chain) was sequenced for a study of circulating and synovial CD4+ cells in juvenile arthritis. Study-level results: CPL versus bulk CD4 samples: T cell genome counts differed by at least an order of magnitude. Diversity here was lower than in bulk blood CD4 cells. These blood cells shared more CDR3 sequences with synovium than bulk blood.

About this clone itself: Its specificity is not known.

CDR3 size: 15 residues. Trimming left V 0 bases short and J 0 bases short, with 9 bases between. Germline V lookup: CDR1 LNHDA, CDR2 SQIVND (reference sequence). The repertoire was sequenced with immunoSEQ multiplex PCR; TCRdb's copy has only in-frame clones and lacks some. The sample records tens of thousands of clones, about 94% being singletons. The chain uses TRBV19 and TRBJ2-7, with D perhaps TRBD2 (6 bases). Sequencing was carried out using CD4+ T cells from blood. The sequence derives from a human donor with juvenile idiopathic arthritis. CDR3 protein: CASSIEDGSSYEQYF. In DNA, the CDR3 is TGTGCCAGTAGTATAGAGGACGGGAGCTCCTACGAGCAGTACTTC.